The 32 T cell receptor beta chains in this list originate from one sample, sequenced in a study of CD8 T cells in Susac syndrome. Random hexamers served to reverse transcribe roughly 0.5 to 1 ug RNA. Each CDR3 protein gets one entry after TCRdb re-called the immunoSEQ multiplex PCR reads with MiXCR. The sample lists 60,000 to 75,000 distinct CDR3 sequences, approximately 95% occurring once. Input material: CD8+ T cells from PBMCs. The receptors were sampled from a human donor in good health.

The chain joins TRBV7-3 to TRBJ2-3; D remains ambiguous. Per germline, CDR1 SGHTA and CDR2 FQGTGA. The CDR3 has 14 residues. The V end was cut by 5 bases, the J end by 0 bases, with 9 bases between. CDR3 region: CASSPGRSTDTQYF. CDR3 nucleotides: TGTGCCAGCAGCCCCGGGCGGAGCACAGATACGCAGTATTTT.

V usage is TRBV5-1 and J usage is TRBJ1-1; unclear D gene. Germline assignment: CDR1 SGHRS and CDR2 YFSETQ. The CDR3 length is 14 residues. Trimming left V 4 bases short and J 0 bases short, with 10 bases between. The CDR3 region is CASSESTVNTEAFF. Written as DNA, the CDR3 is TGCGCCAGCAGCGAATCGACTGTGAACACTGAAGCTTTCTTT.

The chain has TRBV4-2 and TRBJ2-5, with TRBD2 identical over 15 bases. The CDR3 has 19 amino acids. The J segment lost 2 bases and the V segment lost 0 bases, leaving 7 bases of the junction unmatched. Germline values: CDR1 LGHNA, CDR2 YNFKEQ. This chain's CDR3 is CASSQDQGLAGGPQETQYF. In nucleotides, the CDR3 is TGTGCCAGCAGCCAAGATCAAGGACTAGCGGGGGGGCCACAAGAGACCCAGTACTTC.

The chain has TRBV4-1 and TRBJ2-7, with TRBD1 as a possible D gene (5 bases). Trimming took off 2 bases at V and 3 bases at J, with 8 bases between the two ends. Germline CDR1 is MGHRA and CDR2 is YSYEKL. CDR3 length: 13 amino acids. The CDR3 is CASSQFQGYEQYV. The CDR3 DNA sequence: TGCGCCAGCAGCCAATTCCAGGGCTACGAGCAGTACGTC.

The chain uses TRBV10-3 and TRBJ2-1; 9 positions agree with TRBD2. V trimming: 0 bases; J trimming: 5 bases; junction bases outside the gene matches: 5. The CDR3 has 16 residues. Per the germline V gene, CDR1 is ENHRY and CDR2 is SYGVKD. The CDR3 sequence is CAISESRLAGNNEQFF. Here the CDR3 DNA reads TGTGCCATCAGTGAGTCGAGGCTAGCGGGGAACAATGAGCAGTTCTTC.

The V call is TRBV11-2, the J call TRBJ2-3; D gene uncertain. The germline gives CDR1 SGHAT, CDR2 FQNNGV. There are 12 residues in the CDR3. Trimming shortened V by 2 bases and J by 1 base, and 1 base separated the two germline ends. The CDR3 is CASSLRTDTQYF. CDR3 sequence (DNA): TGTGCCAGCAGCTTACGCACAGATACGCAGTATTTT.

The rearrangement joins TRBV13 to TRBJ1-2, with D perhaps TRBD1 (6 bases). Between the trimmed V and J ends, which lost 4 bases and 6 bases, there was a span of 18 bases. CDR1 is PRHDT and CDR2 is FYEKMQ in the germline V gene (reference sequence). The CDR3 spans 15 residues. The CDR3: CASSSTLQGRDGYTF. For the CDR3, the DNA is TGTGCCAGCAGCTCCACGTTGCAGGGGCGGGATGGCTACACCTTC.

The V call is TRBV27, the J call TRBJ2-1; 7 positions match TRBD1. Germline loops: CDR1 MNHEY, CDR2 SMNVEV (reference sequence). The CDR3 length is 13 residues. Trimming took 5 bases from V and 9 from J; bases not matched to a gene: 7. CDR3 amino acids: CASSLDRVGEQFF. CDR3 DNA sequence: TGTGCCAGCAGTCTTGACAGGGTTGGTGAGCAGTTCTTC.

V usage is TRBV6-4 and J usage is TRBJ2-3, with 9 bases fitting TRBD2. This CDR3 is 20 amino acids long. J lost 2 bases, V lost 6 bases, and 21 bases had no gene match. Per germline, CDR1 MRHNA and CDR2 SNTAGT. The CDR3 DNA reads TGTGCCAGCAGCCGACTAAGGAGCGGGGGGCCTAATTCTGCCACAGATACGCAGTATTTT. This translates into CASSRLRSGGPNSATDTQYF.

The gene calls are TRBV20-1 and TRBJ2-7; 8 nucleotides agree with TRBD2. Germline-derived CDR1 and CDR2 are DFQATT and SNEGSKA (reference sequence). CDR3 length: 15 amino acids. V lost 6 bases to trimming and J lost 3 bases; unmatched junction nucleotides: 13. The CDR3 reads CSAPPQRGSYYEQYF. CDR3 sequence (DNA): TGCAGTGCACCCCCCCAGCGGGGGAGCTACTACGAGCAGTACTTC.

CDR3 region: CASSSGRTTYEQYF. CDR3 nucleotides: TGTGCCAGCAGCTCGGGACGGACTACCTACGAGCAGTACTTC. The chain recombines TRBV7-9 with TRBJ2-7; TRBD2 might be the D (6 bases). V shed 4 bases and J shed 2 bases, with 12 bases lying between them. Germline V gene lookup returns CDR1 SEHNR and CDR2 FQNEAQ (reference sequence). CDR3 length equals 14 residues.

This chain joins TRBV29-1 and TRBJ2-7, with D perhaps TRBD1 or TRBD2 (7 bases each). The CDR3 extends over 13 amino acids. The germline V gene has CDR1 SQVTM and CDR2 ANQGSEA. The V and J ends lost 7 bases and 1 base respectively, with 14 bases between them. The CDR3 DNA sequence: TGCAGCGCACAGGGGACTAAATCCTACGAGCAGTACTTC. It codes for CSAQGTKSYEQYF.

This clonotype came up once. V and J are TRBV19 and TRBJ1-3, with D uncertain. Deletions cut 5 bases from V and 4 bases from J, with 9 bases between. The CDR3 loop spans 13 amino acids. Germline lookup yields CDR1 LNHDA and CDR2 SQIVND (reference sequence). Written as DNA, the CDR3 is TGTGCCAGTAGTTCCTCCGGGGGAAACACCATATATTTT. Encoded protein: CASSSSGGNTIYF.

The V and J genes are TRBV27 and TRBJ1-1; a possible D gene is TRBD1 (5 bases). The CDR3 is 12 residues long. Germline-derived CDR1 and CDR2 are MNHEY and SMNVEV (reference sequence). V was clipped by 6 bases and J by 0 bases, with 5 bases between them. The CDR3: CASRTVNTEAFF. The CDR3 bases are TGTGCCAGCAGGACAGTGAACACTGAAGCTTTCTTT.

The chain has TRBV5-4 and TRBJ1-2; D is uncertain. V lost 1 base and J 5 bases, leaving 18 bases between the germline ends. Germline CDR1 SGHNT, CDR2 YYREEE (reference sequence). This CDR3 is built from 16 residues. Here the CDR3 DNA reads TGTGCCAGCAGCTTGCTTTCGGACCGTGACCCTTATGGCTACACCTTC. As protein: CASSLLSDRDPYGYTF.

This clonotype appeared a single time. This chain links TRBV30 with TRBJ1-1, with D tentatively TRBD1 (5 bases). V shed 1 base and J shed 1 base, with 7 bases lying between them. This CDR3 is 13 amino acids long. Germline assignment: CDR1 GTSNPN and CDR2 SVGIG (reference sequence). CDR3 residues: CAWSDGGNTEAFF. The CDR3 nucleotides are TGTGCCTGGAGTGACGGGGGGAACACTGAAGCTTTCTTT.

The CDR3 sequence: CASTDWPGVVDTGELFF. The CDR3 nucleotides are TGTGCCAGCACCGACTGGCCGGGGGTAGTGGACACCGGGGAGCTGTTTTTT. V gene TRBV12-3 or TRBV12-4 combines with J gene TRBJ2-2, with a possible D match to TRBD2 (6 bases). The CDR3 runs to 17 residues. V was shortened by 7 bases and J by 3 bases, with 21 bases between the two germline ends.

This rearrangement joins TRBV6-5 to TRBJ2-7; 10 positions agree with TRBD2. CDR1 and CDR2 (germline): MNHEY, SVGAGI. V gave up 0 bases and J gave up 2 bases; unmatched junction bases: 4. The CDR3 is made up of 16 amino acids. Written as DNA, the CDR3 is TGTGCCAGCAGTTACTCGATAGCGGGGGGTACCTACGAGCAGTACTTC. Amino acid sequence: CASSYSIAGGTYEQYF.

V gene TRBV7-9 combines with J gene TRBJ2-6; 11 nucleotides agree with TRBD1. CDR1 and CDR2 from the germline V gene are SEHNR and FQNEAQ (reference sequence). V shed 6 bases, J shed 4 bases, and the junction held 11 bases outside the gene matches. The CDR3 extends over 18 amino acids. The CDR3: CASSQSSDRGQGANVLTF. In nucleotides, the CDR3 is TGTGCCAGCAGTCAGTCGTCGGACAGGGGGCAAGGGGCCAACGTCCTGACTTTC.

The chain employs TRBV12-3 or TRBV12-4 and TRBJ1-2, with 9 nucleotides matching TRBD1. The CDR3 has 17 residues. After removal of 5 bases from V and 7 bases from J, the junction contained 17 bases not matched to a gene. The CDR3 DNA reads TGTGCCAGCAGTCCCCACCGGGGACAGGGACTTCTATCTGGCTACACCTTC. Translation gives CASSPHRGQGLLSGYTF.

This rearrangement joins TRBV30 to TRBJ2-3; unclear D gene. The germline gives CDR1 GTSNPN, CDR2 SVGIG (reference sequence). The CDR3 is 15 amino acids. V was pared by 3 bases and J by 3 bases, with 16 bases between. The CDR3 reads CAWSLLRLGTDTQYF. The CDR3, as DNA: TGTGCCTGGAGCCTATTGCGATTGGGGACAGATACGCAGTATTTT.

CDR3 protein: CASSLEVLPHNEQFF. DNA for the CDR3: TGTGCCAGCAGCTTAGAGGTCTTACCTCACAATGAGCAGTTCTTC. The chain couples TRBV7-9 to TRBJ2-1, with no clear D. Per the germline V gene, CDR1 is SEHNR and CDR2 is FQNEAQ (reference sequence). The CDR3 extends over 15 amino acids. V gave up 1 base and J gave up 5 bases, with 12 bases separating them.

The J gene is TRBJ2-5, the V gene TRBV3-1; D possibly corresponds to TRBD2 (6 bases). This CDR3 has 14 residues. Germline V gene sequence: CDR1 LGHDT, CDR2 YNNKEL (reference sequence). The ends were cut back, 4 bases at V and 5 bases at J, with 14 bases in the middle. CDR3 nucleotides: TGTGCCAGCAGCCGCGGGACCTTCGGGGAGACCCAGTACTTC. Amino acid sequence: CASSRGTFGETQYF.

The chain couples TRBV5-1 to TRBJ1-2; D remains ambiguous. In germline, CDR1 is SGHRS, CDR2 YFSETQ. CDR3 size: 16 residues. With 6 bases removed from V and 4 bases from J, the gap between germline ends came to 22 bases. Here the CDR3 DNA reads TGCGCCAGCAAAACTTCGCGAGGGTCGACCCTCTATGGCTACACCTTC. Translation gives CASKTSRGSTLYGYTF.

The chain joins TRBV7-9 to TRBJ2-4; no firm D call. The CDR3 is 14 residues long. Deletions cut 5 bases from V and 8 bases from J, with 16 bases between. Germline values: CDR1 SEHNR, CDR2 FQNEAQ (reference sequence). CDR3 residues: CASSPSPLPDIQYF. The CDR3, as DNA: TGTGCCAGCAGCCCCTCTCCCCTCCCGGACATTCAGTACTTC.

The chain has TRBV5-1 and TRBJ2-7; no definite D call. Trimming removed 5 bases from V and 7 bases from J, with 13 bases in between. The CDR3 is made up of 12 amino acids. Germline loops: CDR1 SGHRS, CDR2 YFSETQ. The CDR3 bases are TGCGCCAGCAGAGACGGTAACCGGGAGCAGTACTTC. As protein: CASRDGNREQYF.

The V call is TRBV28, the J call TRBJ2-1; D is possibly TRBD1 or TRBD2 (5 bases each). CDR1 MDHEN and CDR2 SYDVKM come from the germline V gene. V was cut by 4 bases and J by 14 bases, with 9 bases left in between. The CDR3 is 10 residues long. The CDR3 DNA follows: TGTGCCAGCAGTTCGGGGACGAAGTTCTTC. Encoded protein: CASSSGTKFF.

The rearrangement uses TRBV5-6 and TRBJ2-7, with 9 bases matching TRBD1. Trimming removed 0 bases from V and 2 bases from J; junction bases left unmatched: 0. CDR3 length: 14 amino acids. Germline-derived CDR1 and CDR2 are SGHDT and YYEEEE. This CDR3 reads CASSLGQGAYEQYF. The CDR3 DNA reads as TGTGCCAGCAGCTTGGGACAGGGGGCCTACGAGCAGTACTTC.

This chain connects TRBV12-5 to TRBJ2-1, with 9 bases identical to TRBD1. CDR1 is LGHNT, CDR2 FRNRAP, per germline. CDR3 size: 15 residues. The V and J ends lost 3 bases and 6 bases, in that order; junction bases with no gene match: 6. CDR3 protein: CASGFLTGGLNEQFF. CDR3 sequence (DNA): TGTGCTAGTGGTTTTCTGACAGGGGGGCTCAATGAGCAGTTCTTC.

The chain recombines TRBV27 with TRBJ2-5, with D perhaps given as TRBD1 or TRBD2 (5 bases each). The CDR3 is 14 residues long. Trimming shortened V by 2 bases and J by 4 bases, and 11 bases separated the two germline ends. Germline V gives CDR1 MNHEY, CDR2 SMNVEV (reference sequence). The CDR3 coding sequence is TGTGCCAGCAGTTTAAGCAGGGCGGGAGAGACCCAGTACTTC. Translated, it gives CASSLSRAGETQYF.

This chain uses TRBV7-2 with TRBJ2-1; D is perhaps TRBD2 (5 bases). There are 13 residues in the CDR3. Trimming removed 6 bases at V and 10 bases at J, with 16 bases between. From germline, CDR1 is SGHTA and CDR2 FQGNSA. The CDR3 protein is CASRSSGVREQFF. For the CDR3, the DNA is TGTGCCAGCAGGTCTTCCGGGGTCCGAGAGCAGTTCTTC.

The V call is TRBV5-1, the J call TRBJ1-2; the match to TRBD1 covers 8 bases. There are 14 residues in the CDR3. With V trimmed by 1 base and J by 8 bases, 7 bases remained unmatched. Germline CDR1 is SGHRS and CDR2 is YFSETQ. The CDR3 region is CASSLSQGAEGYTF. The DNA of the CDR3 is TGCGCCAGCAGCTTGTCTCAGGGGGCGGAAGGCTACACCTTC.